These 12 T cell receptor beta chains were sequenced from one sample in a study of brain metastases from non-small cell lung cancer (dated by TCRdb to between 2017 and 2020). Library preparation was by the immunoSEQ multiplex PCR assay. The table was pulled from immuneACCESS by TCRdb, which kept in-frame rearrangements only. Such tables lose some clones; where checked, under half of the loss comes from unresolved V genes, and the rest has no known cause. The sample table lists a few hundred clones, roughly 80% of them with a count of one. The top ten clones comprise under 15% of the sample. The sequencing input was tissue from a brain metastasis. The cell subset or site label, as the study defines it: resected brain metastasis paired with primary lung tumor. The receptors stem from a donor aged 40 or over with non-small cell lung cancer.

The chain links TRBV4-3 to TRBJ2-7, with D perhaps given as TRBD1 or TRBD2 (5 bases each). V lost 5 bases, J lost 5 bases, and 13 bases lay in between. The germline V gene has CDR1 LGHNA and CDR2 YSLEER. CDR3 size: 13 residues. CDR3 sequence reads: CASSSGPFNEQYF. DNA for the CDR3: TGCGCCAGCAGCTCGGGACCTTTTAACGAGCAGTACTTC.

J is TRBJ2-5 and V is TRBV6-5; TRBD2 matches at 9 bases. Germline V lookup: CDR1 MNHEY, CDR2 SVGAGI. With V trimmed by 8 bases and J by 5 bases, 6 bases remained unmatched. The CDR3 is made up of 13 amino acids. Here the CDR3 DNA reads TGTGCCAGCGGCGGGGGGGCCGGGGAGACCCAGTACTTC. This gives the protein CASGGGAGETQYF.

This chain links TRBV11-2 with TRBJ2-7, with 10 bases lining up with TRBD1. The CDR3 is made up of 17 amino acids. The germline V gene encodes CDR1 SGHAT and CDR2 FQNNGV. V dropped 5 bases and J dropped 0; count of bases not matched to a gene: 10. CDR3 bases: TGTGCCAGCAGCCCGCTCCTTGGGACAGGGGCCTCCTACGAGCAGTACTTC. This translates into CASSPLLGTGASYEQYF.

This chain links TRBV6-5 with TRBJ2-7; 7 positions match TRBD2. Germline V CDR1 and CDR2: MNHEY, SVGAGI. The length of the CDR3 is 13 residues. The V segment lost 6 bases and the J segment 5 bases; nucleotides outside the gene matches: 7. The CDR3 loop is CASSSGGLDEQYF. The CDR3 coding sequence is TGTGCCAGCAGCTCGGGGGGATTAGACGAGCAGTACTTC.

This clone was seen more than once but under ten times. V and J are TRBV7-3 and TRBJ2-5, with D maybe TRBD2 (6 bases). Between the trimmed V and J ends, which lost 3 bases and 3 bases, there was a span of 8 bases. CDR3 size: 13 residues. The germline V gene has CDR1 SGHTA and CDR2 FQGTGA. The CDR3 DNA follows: TGTGCCAGCAGCTTGGCTAGCGAAGAGACCCAGTACTTC. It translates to CASSLASEETQYF. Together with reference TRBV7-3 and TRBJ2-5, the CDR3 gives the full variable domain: GAGVSQTPSNKVTEKGKYVELRCDPISGHTALYWYRQSLGQGPEFLIYFQGTGAADDSGLPNDRFFAVRPEGSVSTLKIQRTERGDSAVYLCASSLASEETQYFGPGTRLLVL.

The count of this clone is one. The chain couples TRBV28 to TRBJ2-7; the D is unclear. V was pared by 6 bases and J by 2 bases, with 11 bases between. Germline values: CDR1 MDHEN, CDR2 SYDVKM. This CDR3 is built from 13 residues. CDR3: CASSLTVAYEQYF. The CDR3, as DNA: TGTGCCAGCAGCCTAACGGTGGCCTACGAGCAGTACTTC.

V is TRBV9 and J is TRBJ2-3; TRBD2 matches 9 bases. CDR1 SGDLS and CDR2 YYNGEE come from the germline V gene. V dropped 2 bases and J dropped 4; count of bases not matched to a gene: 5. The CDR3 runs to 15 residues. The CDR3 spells CASSVGAGGADTQYF. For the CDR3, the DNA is TGTGCCAGCAGCGTTGGAGCGGGAGGAGCAGATACGCAGTATTTT.

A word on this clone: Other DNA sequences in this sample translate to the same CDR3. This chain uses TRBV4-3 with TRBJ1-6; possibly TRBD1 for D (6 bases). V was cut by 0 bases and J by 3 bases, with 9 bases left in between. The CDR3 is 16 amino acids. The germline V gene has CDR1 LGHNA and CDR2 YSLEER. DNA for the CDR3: TGCGCCAGCAGCCAAGACGGACAGTACTATAATTCACCCCTCCACTTT. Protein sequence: CASSQDGQYYNSPLHF.

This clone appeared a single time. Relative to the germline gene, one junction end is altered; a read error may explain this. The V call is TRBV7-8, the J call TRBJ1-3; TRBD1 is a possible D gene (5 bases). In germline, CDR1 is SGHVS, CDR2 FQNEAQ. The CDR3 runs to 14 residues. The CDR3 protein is CASSQRGAGNTIYF. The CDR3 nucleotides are TGTGCTAGCAGCCAAAGAGGGGCCGGAAACACCATATATTTT.

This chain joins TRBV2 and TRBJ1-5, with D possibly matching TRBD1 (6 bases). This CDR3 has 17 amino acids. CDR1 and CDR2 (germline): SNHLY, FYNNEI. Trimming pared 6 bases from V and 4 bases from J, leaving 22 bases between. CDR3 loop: CASSAFPWGAGNQPQHF. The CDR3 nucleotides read TGTGCCAGCAGCGCATTCCCTTGGGGGGCGGGGAATCAGCCCCAGCATTTT.

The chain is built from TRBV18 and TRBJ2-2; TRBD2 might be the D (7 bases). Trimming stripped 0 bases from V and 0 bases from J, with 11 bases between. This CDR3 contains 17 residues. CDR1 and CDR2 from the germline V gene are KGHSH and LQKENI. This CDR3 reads CASSPPRGLANTGELFF. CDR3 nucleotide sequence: TGTGCCAGCTCACCACCGCGGGGGCTCGCGAACACCGGGGAGCTGTTTTTT.

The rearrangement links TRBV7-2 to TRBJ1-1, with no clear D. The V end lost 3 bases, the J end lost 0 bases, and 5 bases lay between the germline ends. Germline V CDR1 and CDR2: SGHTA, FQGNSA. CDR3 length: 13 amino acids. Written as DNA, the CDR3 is TGTGCCAGCAGCTTCAAGATGAACACTGAAGCTTTCTTT. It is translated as CASSFKMNTEAFF.